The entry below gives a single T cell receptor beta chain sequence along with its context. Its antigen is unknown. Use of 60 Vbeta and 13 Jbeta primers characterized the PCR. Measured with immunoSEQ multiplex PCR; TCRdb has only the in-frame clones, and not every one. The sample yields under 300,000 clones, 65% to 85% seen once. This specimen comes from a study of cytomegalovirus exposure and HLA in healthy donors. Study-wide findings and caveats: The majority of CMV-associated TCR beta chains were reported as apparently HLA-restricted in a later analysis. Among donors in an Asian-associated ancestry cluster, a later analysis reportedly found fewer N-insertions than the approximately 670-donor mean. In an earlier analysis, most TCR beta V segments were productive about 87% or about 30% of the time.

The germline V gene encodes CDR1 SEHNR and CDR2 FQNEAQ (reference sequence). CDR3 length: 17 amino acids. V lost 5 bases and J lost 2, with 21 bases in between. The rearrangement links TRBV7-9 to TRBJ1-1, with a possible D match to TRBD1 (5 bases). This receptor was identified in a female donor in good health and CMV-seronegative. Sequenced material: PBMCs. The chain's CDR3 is CASSGEGSGGRNTEAFF. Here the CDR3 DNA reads TGTGCCAGCAGCGGTGAAGGATCCGGGGGGAGAAACACTGAAGCTTTCTTT.